The next 30 T cell receptor beta chains were all read from a single sample in a study of cytomegalovirus exposure and HLA in healthy donors. PCR employed 60 Vbeta and 13 Jbeta primers. Clones were sequenced by immunoSEQ multiplex PCR, and TCRdb holds only the in-frame ones, with some missing. The sample has 120,000 to 150,000 clones, about 80% seen once. Sample: PBMCs. Receptors originate from a male donor in good health and CMV-seronegative.

The gene calls are TRBV7-8 and TRBJ1-5; D remains unclear. CDR3 length: 16 residues. The ends were cut back, 2 bases at V and 0 bases at J, with 11 bases in the middle. Germline loops: CDR1 SGHVS, CDR2 FQNEAQ. CDR3 sequence reads: CASSLLALHSNQPQHF. The CDR3 nucleotides read TGTGCCAGCAGCTTACTAGCACTCCATAGCAATCAGCCCCAGCATTTT.

This clone was seen a handful of times. This chain uses TRBV5-5 with TRBJ2-5, with a possible D match to TRBD2 (6 bases). Per germline, CDR1 SGHKS and CDR2 YYEKEE (reference sequence). The CDR3 runs to 15 residues. V was cut by 2 bases and J by 1 base, with 12 bases left in between. The DNA for the CDR3 is TGTGCCAGCAGCTTACCTCGGGGGACCCAAGAGACCCAGTACTTC. This translates into CASSLPRGTQETQYF.

The chain combines TRBV7-3 with TRBJ2-3, with 12 bases matching TRBD1. The CDR3 is 17 residues long. The germline gives CDR1 SGHTA, CDR2 FQGTGA. The trim removed 5 bases at V and 5 bases at J, leaving 11 bases unmatched. This chain's CDR3 is CASSEGPGTGGGDTQYF. DNA for the CDR3: TGTGCCAGCAGCGAGGGCCCCGGGACAGGGGGCGGAGATACGCAGTATTTT.

The chain combines TRBV29-1 with TRBJ1-1, with a possible D match to TRBD1 (5 bases). The CDR3 is 15 residues long. Germline CDR1 reads SQVTM; CDR2 reads ANQGSEA. V gave up 0 bases and J gave up 6 bases, with 17 bases separating them. The CDR3 region has the DNA TGCAGCGTTGAAGAAGGTTGGTTAGGGGCCCCTGAAGCTTTCTTT. It codes for CSVEEGWLGAPEAFF.

The chain is built from TRBV30 and TRBJ1-6, with D perhaps TRBD1 (6 bases). This CDR3 spans 13 amino acids. Germline lookup yields CDR1 GTSNPN and CDR2 SVGIG (reference sequence). Trimming pared 4 bases from V and 8 bases from J, leaving 12 bases between. The CDR3 bases are TGTGCCTGGAACAGGGACATAGATTCACCCCTCCACTTT. Amino acids: CAWNRDIDSPLHF.

This rearrangement joins TRBV5-1 to TRBJ2-3, with 9 bases aligning to TRBD2. J was trimmed by 4 bases and V by 6 bases; bases with no gene match: 9. The CDR3 is 15 residues long. Germline CDR1 is SGHRS and CDR2 is YFSETQ. For the CDR3, the DNA is TGCGCCAGCACGTCGGCGGGGGGGCCCGCAGATACGCAGTATTTT. Translating it yields CASTSAGGPADTQYF.

This clone occurred a few times. CDR3 amino acids: CASSLSWTGKAEAFF. DNA for the CDR3: TGTGCCAGCAGCCTATCCTGGACAGGGAAGGCTGAAGCTTTCTTT. The chain combines TRBV5-4 with TRBJ1-1, with 8 bases aligning to TRBD1. Germline V lookup: CDR1 SGHNT, CDR2 YYREEE (reference sequence). The CDR3 is 15 amino acids. The J segment lost 6 bases and the V segment lost 4 bases, leaving 11 bases of the junction unmatched.

The gene calls are TRBV6-1 and TRBJ1-5, with D tentatively TRBD1 (6 bases). CDR1 is MNHNS and CDR2 is SASEGT in the germline V gene. This CDR3 has 14 amino acids. The V and J ends lost 6 bases and 5 bases respectively, with 14 bases between them. CDR3 sequence reads: CASRPRGRDQPQHF. For the CDR3, the DNA is TGTGCCAGCAGGCCCAGGGGACGGGATCAGCCCCAGCATTTT.

The CDR3 DNA reads TGTGCCAGTAGACGGCGGGGGGGTACCTCTGGGGCCAACGTCCTGACTTTC. It yields the protein CASRRRGGTSGANVLTF. This chain uses TRBV19 with TRBJ2-6; the match to TRBD2 covers 9 bases. V lost 6 bases and J lost 0; bases outside the gene matches: 6. Per the germline V gene, CDR1 is LNHDA and CDR2 is SQIVND (reference sequence). This CDR3 has 17 residues. Full variable domain (missing parts from reference TRBV19 and TRBJ2-6): DGGITQSPKYLFRKEGQNVTLSCEQNLNHDAMYWYRQDPGQGLRLIYYSQIVNDFQKGDIAEGYSVSREKKESFPLTVTSAQKNPTAFYLCASRRRGGTSGANVLTFGAGSRLTVL.

This chain's CDR3 is CASSQTGGTTEAFF. CDR3 sequence (DNA): TGTGCCAGCTCACAGACAGGGGGGACGACTGAAGCTTTCTTT. V and J are TRBV18 and TRBJ1-1, with TRBD1 matching over 9 bases. J lost 5 bases, V lost 4 bases, and 5 bases had no gene match. Germline CDR1 reads KGHSH; CDR2 reads LQKENI. This CDR3 contains 14 residues.

This clone has only one observation. The chain carries TRBV11-2 and TRBJ2-2; unclear D gene. CDR3 size: 16 residues. V gave up 1 base and J gave up 5 bases, with 14 bases separating them. Germline V lookup: CDR1 SGHAT, CDR2 FQNNGV. This CDR3 reads CASSLVGPVETGELFF. The CDR3 nucleotides read TGTGCCAGCAGCTTAGTCGGTCCGGTCGAAACCGGGGAGCTGTTTTTT.

The chain combines TRBV27 with TRBJ1-6, with TRBD1 matching over 9 bases. The trim removed 5 bases at V and 6 bases at J, leaving 8 bases unmatched. Germline CDR1 MNHEY, CDR2 SMNVEV (reference sequence). The CDR3 is 16 amino acids. DNA for the CDR3: TGTGCCAGCAGTCCCCCCGGGACAGGGCGTAATTCACCCCTCCACTTT. Protein product: CASSPPGTGRNSPLHF.

This chain links TRBV10-3 with TRBJ1-2; possible D gene TRBD1, 6 bases. The CDR3 has 11 amino acids. V was shortened by 5 bases and J by 8 bases, with 9 bases between the two germline ends. The germline CDR1 and CDR2 sequences are ENHRY and SYGVKD. The CDR3 DNA reads as TGTGCCATCAGTCAGGGGCCCGGCTACACCTTC. It encodes CAISQGPGYTF.

The DNA of the CDR3 is TGTGCCAGCAGCCAACCACAGGGGGGGCGGCGCACAGATACGCAGTATTTT. It is translated as CASSQPQGGRRTDTQYF. This chain joins TRBV4-2 and TRBJ2-3; TRBD1 might be the D (8 bases). The germline gives CDR1 LGHNA, CDR2 YNFKEQ. Trimming shortened V by 2 bases and J by 1 base, and 16 bases separated the two germline ends. The CDR3 has 17 residues.

This sequence joins TRBV2 and TRBJ1-2; D might be TRBD1 (5 bases). The germline V and J ends were trimmed by 6 bases and 3 bases, with 8 bases remaining between them. The CDR3 contains 12 residues. Germline-derived CDR1 and CDR2 are SNHLY and FYNNEI. CDR3: CASRDRHYGYTF. In nucleotides, the CDR3 is TGTGCCAGCAGAGACAGACACTATGGCTACACCTTC.

The chain is built from TRBV2 and TRBJ2-6; D gene unclear. V was cut by 7 bases and J by 1 base, with 5 bases left in between. From germline, CDR1 is SNHLY and CDR2 FYNNEI. The length of the CDR3 is 13 residues. The CDR3 is CASKSSGANVLTF. The CDR3 DNA reads TGTGCCAGCAAATCTTCTGGGGCCAACGTCCTGACTTTC. The whole variable domain, remainder taken from reference TRBV2 and TRBJ2-6, is EPEVTQTPSHQVTQMGQEVILRCVPISNHLYFYWYRQILGQKVEFLVSFYNNEISEKSEIFDDQFSVERPDGSNFTLKIRSTKLEDSAMYFCASKSSGANVLTFGAGSRLTVL.

The chain links TRBV27 to TRBJ1-3; D not certain. CDR3 length: 13 residues. V shed 5 bases and J shed 0 bases, with 5 bases lying between them. Germline V CDR1 and CDR2: MNHEY, SMNVEV (reference sequence). Here the CDR3 reads CASSESSGNTIYF. CDR3 coding DNA: TGTGCCAGCAGTGAGAGCTCTGGAAACACCATATATTTT.

This chain links TRBV5-1 with TRBJ2-3; 10 bases are a match to TRBD2. The J segment lost 9 bases and the V segment lost 3 bases, leaving 10 bases of the junction unmatched. Per the germline V gene, CDR1 is SGHRS and CDR2 is YFSETQ. The CDR3 is made up of 15 amino acids. Here the CDR3 DNA reads TGCGCCAGCAGCTCGCTAGCGGGAGATGAGATAACGCAGTATTTT. This translates into CASSSLAGDEITQYF.

The CDR3 DNA is TGTGCCAGCAGCCCGGGAGGGACAGGGAACGAGCAGTACTTC. Protein product: CASSPGGTGNEQYF. This sequence joins TRBV7-9 and TRBJ2-7; maybe TRBD1 (9 bases). CDR1 SEHNR and CDR2 FQNEAQ come from the germline V gene (reference sequence). Trimming stripped 5 bases from V and 5 bases from J, with 16 bases between. This CDR3 spans 14 amino acids.

The chain uses TRBV27 and TRBJ1-5; D is perhaps TRBD1 (5 bases). V lost 3 bases and J 9 bases, leaving 12 bases between the germline ends. This CDR3 has 13 residues. Germline V gene data show CDR1 as MNHEY and CDR2 as SMNVEV (reference sequence). Written as DNA, the CDR3 is TGTGCCAGCAGTTTGGGGGGGTTAGGGCCCCAGCATTTT. Its translation is CASSLGGLGPQHF.

This clone was counted only a few times. This chain connects TRBV21-1 to TRBJ2-5; the table's TRBD2 call for D was not verified on the DNA. TRBV21-1 is reported as a pseudogene. CDR3 size: 15 residues. The CDR3 is CASTDERKHGETQYF. CDR3 sequence (DNA): TGTGCCAGCACCGACGAACGAAAGCACGGGGAGACCCAGTACTTC.

This clone showed up just a few times. The chain carries TRBV28 and TRBJ1-1, with a possible D match to TRBD1 (5 bases). The V gene lost 5 bases and the J gene lost 7 bases, with 17 bases spanning the gap. The CDR3 loop spans 14 amino acids. Germline CDR1 is MDHEN and CDR2 is SYDVKM. In nucleotides, the CDR3 is TGTGCCAGCAGTGCCCGGCAGGGCCGACTTGAAGCTTTCTTT. Protein sequence: CASSARQGRLEAFF. The whole variable domain, filled in from reference TRBV28 and TRBJ1-1, reads DVKVTQSSRYLVKRTGEKVFLECVQDMDHENMFWYRQDPGLGLRLIYFSYDVKMKEKGDIPEGYSVSREKKERFSLILESASTNQTSMYLCASSARQGRLEAFFGQGTRLTVV.

This clone has just one count. This rearrangement joins TRBV4-3 to TRBJ1-1, with unresolved D. Germline CDR1 LGHNA, CDR2 YSLEER. The V end was cut by 5 bases, the J end by 3 bases, with 13 bases between. The CDR3 totals 14 residues. In nucleotides, the CDR3 is TGCGCCAGCAGCGGAGGGAGGGCGGACACTGAAGCTTTCTTT. Its translation is CASSGGRADTEAFF.

This clone has just one count. V gene TRBV6-5 combines with J gene TRBJ1-1; 8 positions match TRBD1. The germline V gene has CDR1 MNHEY and CDR2 SVGAGI. V trimming: 4 bases; J trimming: 8 bases; junction bases outside the gene matches: 3. The CDR3 covers 12 residues. The CDR3, as DNA: TGTGCCAGCAGTTTTGGACAGGGAGAAGCTTTCTTT. This sequence encodes CASSFGQGEAFF.

The chain employs TRBV6-1 and TRBJ1-1, with no clear D. This CDR3 comprises 13 residues. Germline loops: CDR1 MNHNS, CDR2 SASEGT. V lost 5 bases, J lost 1 base, and 8 bases lay in between. CDR3 region: CASSTSRNTEAFF. CDR3 nucleotide sequence: TGTGCCAGCAGTACCTCTAGGAACACTGAAGCTTTCTTT.

The gene calls are TRBV7-9 and TRBJ1-1; 10 positions agree with TRBD1. Germline CDR1 and CDR2: SEHNR and FQNEAQ (reference sequence). The CDR3 is 16 residues long. V was clipped by 3 bases and J by 7 bases; unmatched bases: 11. The CDR3 region is CASSFPDRGRENEAFF. The CDR3 bases are TGTGCCAGCAGCTTCCCCGACAGGGGGCGCGAGAATGAAGCTTTCTTT.

The V call is TRBV5-1, the J call TRBJ2-1, with 10 bases lining up with TRBD2. CDR1 and CDR2 from the germline V gene are SGHRS and YFSETQ. The CDR3 spans 16 residues. V was pared by 1 base and J by 3 bases, with 4 bases of the junction left unmatched. DNA for the CDR3: TGCGCCAGCAGCTTGCAGCGGGGGGGCGACTACAATGAGCAGTTCTTC. Its translation: CASSLQRGGDYNEQFF.

CDR3 nucleotides: TGTGCCAGCAGTTCTGACAGCAAGAATTACTATGGCTACACCTTC. The encoded protein is CASSSDSKNYYGYTF. The chain carries TRBV27 and TRBJ1-2; possibly TRBD1 for D (5 bases). Germline values: CDR1 MNHEY, CDR2 SMNVEV (reference sequence). The length of the CDR3 is 15 residues. V lost 4 bases, J lost 3 bases, and 15 bases lay in between.

The rearrangement uses TRBV4-3 and TRBJ2-7, with TRBD2 matching over 7 bases. Germline trimming cut 3 bases from V and 1 base from J; bases unmatched to any gene: 6. Germline CDR1 and CDR2: LGHNA and YSLEER. The CDR3 consists of 15 residues. CDR3 nucleotides: TGCGCCAGCAGCCAGGGACTACAACCTTCCTACGAGCAGTACTTC. Translated: CASSQGLQPSYEQYF.

This chain joins TRBV6-5 and TRBJ1-2; TRBD1 agrees at 9 bases. V shed 6 bases, J shed 9 bases, and the junction held 8 bases outside the gene matches. Per germline, CDR1 MNHEY and CDR2 SVGAGI. The length of the CDR3 is 13 residues. Written as DNA, the CDR3 is TGTGCCAGCAGCGGGACAGGGCCTGGGAGCTACACCTTC. It translates to CASSGTGPGSYTF.